The present T cell receptor (beta chain) was sequenced within a study of long-term antiretroviral therapy in people with HIV. Study outcomes and limitations: Blood sampling spanned 2004 to 2017, possibly under older ART regimens. Clones that expanded before ART (that is, prior to treatment) dominated the repertoire at all time points.

Survey-level resolution applied to immunoSEQ assay v3.0. Profiling relied on immunoSEQ multiplex PCR, and the TCRdb table lists in-frame clones only, not all of them. The table lists some 30,000 clones, approximately 90% of them singletons. The CDR3 has 18 amino acids. From germline, CDR1 is SEHNR and CDR2 FQNEAQ (reference sequence). V was pared by 3 bases and J by 5 bases, with 24 bases between. Note on this clone: Its antigen is undetermined.

Every participant with HIV received treatment in the United States. Amounts of about 0.9-11 million cryopreserved PBMC were held in the samples before DNA extraction. Here the sequenced sample was unsorted PBMCs, taken 3.1 years after starting antiretroviral therapy. This receptor was identified in a man aged 18 to 30 with HIV. The J gene is TRBJ2-3, the V gene TRBV7-9, with a weak D call TRBD1 (6 bases). CDR3 DNA sequence: TGTGCCAGCAGCTTTCCCCAAATCCGGGACATACGAGGAGATACGCAGTATTTT. Translation gives CASSFPQIRDIRGDTQYF.